These 2 T cell receptor beta chains share one sample of origin, sequenced in a study of blood T cell repertoires in COVID-19. Repertoires were generated with immunoSEQ multiplex PCR, while TCRdb's copy carries only in-frame clones and drops some. The table lists roughly 150,000 clones, under 85% of them singletons. The sequenced sample was peripheral blood. Receptor source: a man in his 70s who had recovered from COVID-19.

J is TRBJ2-2 and V is TRBV3-1 (or the pseudogene TRBV3-2); 12 bases agree with TRBD1. Trimming removed 2 bases from V and 2 bases from J; junction bases left unmatched: 9. The CDR3 has 19 residues. Germline loops: CDR1 LGHDT, CDR2 YNNKEL (reference sequence). The CDR3 DNA is TGTGCCAGCAGCCAATTTTCTCCGGGACAGGGGGCTAACACCGGGGAGCTGTTTTTT. Translated, it gives CASSQFSPGQGANTGELFF.

The V gene is TRBV9, the J gene TRBJ2-1, with a possible D match to TRBD2 (6 bases). The CDR3 contains 17 residues. Per germline, CDR1 SGDLS and CDR2 YYNGEE. V gave up 3 bases and J gave up 8 bases, with 24 bases separating them. Here the CDR3 DNA reads TGTGCCAGCAGCGCCGAAACGGGTGCGGGGCGTTGGGATGAGCAGTTCTTC. Its translation is CASSAETGAGRWDEQFF.